Each of the 24 T cell receptor beta chains below was sequenced from the same sample in a study of blood T cell repertoires in COVID-19. Repertoires were generated with immunoSEQ multiplex PCR, while TCRdb's copy carries only in-frame clones and drops some. The table records 300,000 to 400,000 clones, about nine tenths of them present only once. The sequencing input was peripheral blood. The receptor set was obtained from a woman aged 70-85 years with COVID-19, enrolled during active disease.

The V call is TRBV4-1, the J call TRBJ1-5; D unresolved. Trimming removed 1 base at V and 6 bases at J, with 13 bases between. Germline CDR1 is MGHRA and CDR2 is YSYEKL. There are 15 residues in the CDR3. In DNA, the CDR3 is TGCGCCAGCAGCCAAGGGCGCACCTCAGGTCAGCCCCAGCATTTT. The encoded protein is CASSQGRTSGQPQHF.

CDR3 DNA: TGTGCCAGCAGCCGAGGGTACGCGGAAAAACTGTTTTTT. Translated: CASSRGYAEKLFF. The V and J genes are TRBV7-9 and TRBJ1-4; no clear D gene. The germline V and J ends were trimmed by 5 bases and 8 bases, with 12 bases remaining between them. Germline assignment: CDR1 SEHNR and CDR2 FQNEAQ (reference sequence). This CDR3 comprises 13 residues.

The chain combines TRBV27 with TRBJ2-5; 9 bases map to TRBD2. The junction had 6 bases not matched to a gene; V was cut back by 2 bases and J by 5 bases. This CDR3 contains 15 residues. The germline V gene has CDR1 MNHEY and CDR2 SMNVEV (reference sequence). This CDR3 is CASSLEGTSRETQYF. CDR3 nucleotide sequence: TGTGCCAGCAGTTTAGAGGGGACTAGCAGGGAGACCCAGTACTTC.

The V call is TRBV6-5, the J call TRBJ1-5, with 8 bases matching TRBD1. After removal of 6 bases from V and 2 bases from J, the junction contained 6 bases not matched to a gene. The CDR3 spans 15 residues. Germline-derived CDR1 and CDR2 are MNHEY and SVGAGI. The CDR3 is CASSGQGGGNQPQHF. The DNA of the CDR3 is TGTGCCAGCAGCGGACAGGGCGGAGGCAATCAGCCCCAGCATTTT.

The chain is built from TRBV29-1 and TRBJ1-6; 7 bases agree with TRBD1. V shed 4 bases and J 13 bases; nucleotides not matched to a gene: 19. Germline CDR1 and CDR2: SQVTM and ANQGSEA. The CDR3 spans 16 residues. As DNA, the CDR3 is TGCAGCGTTGCACTTTTTAGGGGGCCGGGGTCGCCGCCCCTCCACTTT. This codes for CSVALFRGPGSPPLHF.

This clone was counted a few times. The rearrangement links TRBV30 to TRBJ1-6; D is undetermined. This CDR3 comprises 16 residues. Per the germline V gene, CDR1 is GTSNPN and CDR2 is SVGIG (reference sequence). Trimming pared 1 base from V and 7 bases from J, leaving 17 bases between. CDR3 protein: CAWSAPPGFFNSPLHF. CDR3 DNA: TGTGCCTGGAGTGCCCCTCCCGGGTTCTTCAATTCACCCCTCCACTTT.

The sample holds a few counts of this clone. The chain carries TRBV28 and TRBJ2-1; tentative D call: TRBD1 (6 bases). Trimming took 7 bases from V and 8 from J, leaving 24 bases between them. There are 16 residues in the CDR3. Germline V gives CDR1 MDHEN, CDR2 SYDVKM. DNA for the CDR3: TGTGCCAGCAATAAACAGGGTATCACTCCCCGGCATGAGCAGTTCTTC. This codes for CASNKQGITPRHEQFF.

The chain couples TRBV5-6 to TRBJ2-3; the match to TRBD1 covers 12 bases. V trimming: 4 bases; J trimming: 5 bases; junction bases outside the gene matches: 8. This CDR3 has 16 residues. Germline-derived CDR1 and CDR2 are SGHDT and YYEEEE. The CDR3 reads CASSPGQGALGDTQYF. CDR3 sequence (DNA): TGTGCCAGCAGCCCGGGACAGGGGGCGCTAGGAGATACGCAGTATTTT.

The chain employs TRBV5-1 and TRBJ2-1; D gene uncertain. Germline lookup yields CDR1 SGHRS and CDR2 YFSETQ. The CDR3 is 14 residues long. The V end lost 6 bases, the J end lost 4 bases, and 14 bases lay between the germline ends. The chain's CDR3 is CASTTTTLYNEQFF. The CDR3, as DNA: TGCGCCAGCACCACTACGACTCTATACAATGAGCAGTTCTTC.

The chain recombines TRBV2 with TRBJ1-6; no clear D. This CDR3 comprises 13 residues. The germline V gene has CDR1 SNHLY and CDR2 FYNNEI. V was trimmed by 7 bases and J by 6 bases, leaving 10 bases between them. The CDR3 sequence: CASMGGLNSPLHF. DNA of the CDR3: TGTGCCAGCATGGGAGGCCTTAATTCACCCCTCCACTTT. Drawing the rest from reference TRBV2 and TRBJ1-6, the complete variable domain is EPEVTQTPSHQVTQMGQEVILRCVPISNHLYFYWYRQILGQKVEFLVSFYNNEISEKSEIFDDQFSVERPDGSNFTLKIRSTKLEDSAMYFCASMGGLNSPLHFGNGTRLTVT.

The chain is built from TRBV29-1 and TRBJ1-5; a weak D match, TRBD1 (5 bases). CDR3 size: 14 residues. Trimming took 7 bases from V and 2 from J, leaving 15 bases between them. Germline CDR1 is SQVTM and CDR2 is ANQGSEA. The CDR3 DNA reads TGCAGCGCCTCGAGCGGGGGGGGCAATCAGCCCCAGCATTTT. Translated, it gives CSASSGGGNQPQHF.

This clone was seen once. The chain joins TRBV7-2 to TRBJ2-5; 10 positions match TRBD1. The CDR3 is 17 residues long. Germline CDR1 is SGHTA and CDR2 is FQGNSA. The ends lost 3 bases at V and 7 bases at J; junction bases unmatched: 14. This CDR3 is CASSLIGDRGLRGTQYF. The DNA for the CDR3 is TGTGCCAGCAGCTTGATAGGAGACAGGGGGCTTCGGGGGACCCAGTACTTC.

J is TRBJ1-5 and V is TRBV4-1; 8 bases are shared with TRBD1. J lost 4 bases, V lost 0 bases, and 8 bases had no gene match. The CDR3 runs to 17 residues. CDR1 and CDR2 from the germline V gene are MGHRA and YSYEKL. CDR3 in amino acids: CASSQEARGRENQPQHF. DNA for the CDR3: TGCGCCAGCAGCCAAGAGGCCAGGGGGCGCGAGAATCAGCCCCAGCATTTT.

CDR3 coding DNA: TGCAGCGTTAGAAGGGACAAGGCAATGAACACTGAAGCTTTCTTT. As protein: CSVRRDKAMNTEAFF. The V call is TRBV29-1, the J call TRBJ1-1, with a possible D match to TRBD1 (6 bases). The CDR3 loop spans 15 amino acids. From germline, CDR1 is SQVTM and CDR2 ANQGSEA. V was cut by 5 bases and J by 0 bases, with 16 bases left in between.

The chain combines TRBV7-2 with TRBJ1-2, with D maybe TRBD1 (6 bases). V lost 5 bases, J lost 8 bases, and 24 bases lay in between. Germline V gives CDR1 SGHTA, CDR2 FQGNSA. The CDR3 is made up of 16 amino acids. CDR3 protein: CASSPPGTQQALGYTF. The CDR3 DNA reads TGTGCCAGCAGCCCCCCCGGGACACAACAGGCCTTGGGCTACACCTTC.

This clone was detected only a few times. The chain links TRBV28 to TRBJ1-3; 12 nucleotides match TRBD1. The CDR3 extends over 17 amino acids. Germline V gene data show CDR1 as MDHEN and CDR2 as SYDVKM. Trimming took 5 bases from V and 1 from J; bases not matched to a gene: 6. Here the CDR3 reads CASSPAGQGASGNTIYF. In DNA form, the CDR3 reads TGTGCCAGCAGTCCGGCGGGACAGGGGGCATCTGGAAACACCATATATTTT.

V usage is TRBV7-9 and J usage is TRBJ1-2; no clear D gene. The CDR3 loop spans 13 amino acids. Germline CDR1 is SEHNR and CDR2 is FQNEAQ (reference sequence). V was pared by 6 bases and J by 3 bases, with 11 bases between. CDR3 nucleotides: TGTGCCAGCAGAAATCCCACGGACTATGGCTACACCTTC. Translated: CASRNPTDYGYTF.

The rearrangement uses TRBV7-3 and TRBJ2-7; no clear D gene. Germline V gives CDR1 SGHTA, CDR2 FQGTGA. The germline V and J ends were trimmed by 5 bases and 2 bases, with 16 bases remaining between them. There are 15 residues in the CDR3. CDR3 sequence reads: CASSPVELFTYEQYF. The CDR3 nucleotides read TGTGCCAGCAGCCCCGTGGAGCTATTTACCTACGAGCAGTACTTC.

The chain recombines TRBV6-5 with TRBJ1-1, with 7 bases identical to TRBD1. V shed 1 base and J 1 base; nucleotides not matched to a gene: 3. Looked up from germline, CDR1 is MNHEY and CDR2 is SVGAGI. This CDR3 has 15 amino acids. The CDR3 spells CASSYWDRENTEAFF. The CDR3 bases are TGTGCCAGCAGTTACTGGGACAGAGAGAACACTGAAGCTTTCTTT.

J is TRBJ1-1 and V is TRBV6-5; a possible D gene is TRBD1 (6 bases). V lost 11 bases to trimming and J lost 11 bases, with 21 bases between them. Germline CDR1 is MNHEY and CDR2 is SVGAGI. The CDR3 sequence is 12 residues long. As DNA, the CDR3 is TGTGCCGGCGGCTACAGGGCTCTTGGGGCTTTCTTT. Translated: CAGGYRALGAFF.

The genes are TRBV19 and TRBJ2-7; D is uncertain. Germline CDR1 LNHDA, CDR2 SQIVND (reference sequence). This CDR3 has 13 residues. V dropped 6 bases and J dropped 3 bases, with 12 bases sitting between them. CDR3 coding DNA: TGTGCCAGTAGAGCCCCCTACAGCTACGAGCAGTACTTC. Protein: CASRAPYSYEQYF.

J is TRBJ1-5 and V is TRBV7-2; possible D gene TRBD1, 5 bases. Germline CDR1 is SGHTA and CDR2 is FQGNSA. The ends were cut back, 5 bases at V and 9 bases at J, with 17 bases in the middle. This CDR3 contains 14 residues. The CDR3: CASSPGQGVWPQHF. As DNA, the CDR3 is TGTGCCAGCAGCCCCGGGCAGGGTGTATGGCCCCAGCATTTT.

V gene TRBV24-1 combines with J gene TRBJ2-5; perhaps TRBD1 as D (5 bases). The germline CDR1 and CDR2 sequences are KGHDR and SFDVKD. The V and J ends lost 6 bases and 1 base respectively, with 11 bases between them. The CDR3 is 14 residues long. DNA of the CDR3: TGTGCCACCAGTCCTCCTGGGGCCCAAGAGACCCAGTACTTC. This encodes CATSPPGAQETQYF.

The V gene is TRBV2, the J gene TRBJ1-2; no clear D. Germline V gene lookup returns CDR1 SNHLY and CDR2 FYNNEI. With 11 bases removed from V and 4 bases from J, the gap between germline ends came to 14 bases. This CDR3 is built from 12 residues. The CDR3 protein is CAGRRQIYGYTF. Written as DNA, the CDR3 is TGTGCCGGGAGGAGGCAGATCTATGGCTACACCTTC.